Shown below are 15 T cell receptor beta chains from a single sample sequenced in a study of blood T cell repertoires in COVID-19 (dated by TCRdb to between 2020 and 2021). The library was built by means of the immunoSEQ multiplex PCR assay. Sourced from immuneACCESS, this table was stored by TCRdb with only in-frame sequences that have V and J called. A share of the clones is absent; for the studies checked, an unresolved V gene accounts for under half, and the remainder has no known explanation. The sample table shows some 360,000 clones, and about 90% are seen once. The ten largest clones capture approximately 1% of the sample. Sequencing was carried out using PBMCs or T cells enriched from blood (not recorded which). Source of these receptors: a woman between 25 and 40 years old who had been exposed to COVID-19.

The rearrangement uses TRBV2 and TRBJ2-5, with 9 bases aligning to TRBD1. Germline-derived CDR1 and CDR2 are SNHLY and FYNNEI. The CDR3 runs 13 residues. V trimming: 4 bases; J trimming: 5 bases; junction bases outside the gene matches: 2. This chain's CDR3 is CASSGDREETQYF. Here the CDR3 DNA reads TGTGCCAGCAGTGGGGACAGGGAGGAGACCCAGTACTTC. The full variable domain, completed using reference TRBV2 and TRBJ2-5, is EPEVTQTPSHQVTQMGQEVILRCVPISNHLYFYWYRQILGQKVEFLVSFYNNEISEKSEIFDDQFSVERPDGSNFTLKIRSTKLEDSAMYFCASSGDREETQYFGPGTRLLVL.

The CDR3 DNA sequence: TGTGCCAGCAGTGAAGCGCCTGGGACAGGGACCCTCCCTAGCACAGATACGCAGTATTTT. It codes for CASSEAPGTGTLPSTDTQYF. The chain couples TRBV2 to TRBJ2-3; 9 bases match TRBD1. Per the germline V gene, CDR1 is SNHLY and CDR2 is FYNNEI. CDR3 length: 20 residues. The V gene end was trimmed by 0 bases and the J gene end by 0 bases; junction bases not matched to a gene: 13. Filled out from reference TRBV2 and TRBJ2-3, the complete variable domain reads EPEVTQTPSHQVTQMGQEVILRCVPISNHLYFYWYRQILGQKVEFLVSFYNNEISEKSEIFDDQFSVERPDGSNFTLKIRSTKLEDSAMYFCASSEAPGTGTLPSTDTQYFGPGTRLTVL.

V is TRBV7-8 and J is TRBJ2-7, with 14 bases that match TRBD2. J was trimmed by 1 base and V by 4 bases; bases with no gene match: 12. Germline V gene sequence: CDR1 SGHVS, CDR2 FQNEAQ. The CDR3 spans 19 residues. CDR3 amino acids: CASSSPGLAGVGRSYEQYF. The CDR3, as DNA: TGTGCCAGCAGCTCTCCGGGACTAGCGGGAGTCGGGAGGTCCTACGAGCAGTACTTC.

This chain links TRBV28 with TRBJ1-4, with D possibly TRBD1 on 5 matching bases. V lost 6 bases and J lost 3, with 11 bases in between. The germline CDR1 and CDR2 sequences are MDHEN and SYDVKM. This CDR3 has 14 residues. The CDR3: CASSLGEANEKLFF. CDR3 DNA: TGTGCCAGCAGCCTAGGGGAGGCTAATGAAAAACTGTTTTTT.

CDR3 region: CASRYGLADPTDTQYF. The CDR3, as DNA: TGTGCCAGCAGATATGGACTAGCGGACCCCACAGATACGCAGTATTTT. The J gene is TRBJ2-3, the V gene TRBV2, with 10 positions matching TRBD2. Looked up from germline, CDR1 is SNHLY and CDR2 is FYNNEI. After removal of 6 bases from V and 2 bases from J, the junction contained 8 bases not matched to a gene. The CDR3 is 16 residues long. Full variable domain (rest looked up from reference TRBV2 and TRBJ2-3): EPEVTQTPSHQVTQMGQEVILRCVPISNHLYFYWYRQILGQKVEFLVSFYNNEISEKSEIFDDQFSVERPDGSNFTLKIRSTKLEDSAMYFCASRYGLADPTDTQYFGPGTRLTVL.

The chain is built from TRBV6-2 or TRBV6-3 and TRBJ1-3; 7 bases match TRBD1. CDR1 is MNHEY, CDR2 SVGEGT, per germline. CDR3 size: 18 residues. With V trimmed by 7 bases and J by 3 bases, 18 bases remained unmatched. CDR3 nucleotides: TGTGCCAGCACCCCACCGGGACAGCTAATTTGGGGTGGAAACACCATATATTTT. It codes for CASTPPGQLIWGGNTIYF.

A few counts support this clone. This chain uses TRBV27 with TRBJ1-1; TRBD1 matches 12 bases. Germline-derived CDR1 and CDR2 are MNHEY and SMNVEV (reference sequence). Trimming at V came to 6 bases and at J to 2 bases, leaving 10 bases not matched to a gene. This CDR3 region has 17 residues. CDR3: CASREPGTGGGNTEAFF. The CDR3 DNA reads TGTGCCAGCAGGGAACCCGGGACAGGGGGCGGCAACACTGAAGCTTTCTTT.

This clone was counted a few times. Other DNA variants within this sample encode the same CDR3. The CDR3 loop is CASSRTGGHEQYF. CDR3 bases: TGTGCCAGCTCTCGAACAGGGGGCCACGAGCAGTACTTC. This chain joins TRBV18 and TRBJ2-7, with 9 bases matching TRBD1. V lost 6 bases, J lost 5 bases, and 5 bases stayed unmatched. Germline loops: CDR1 KGHSH, CDR2 LQKENI. The CDR3 is made up of 13 amino acids.

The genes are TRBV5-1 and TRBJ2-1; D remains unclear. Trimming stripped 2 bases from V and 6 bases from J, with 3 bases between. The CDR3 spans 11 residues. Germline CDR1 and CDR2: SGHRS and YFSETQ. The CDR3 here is CASSFINEQFF. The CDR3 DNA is TGCGCCAGCAGCTTTATCAATGAGCAGTTCTTC.

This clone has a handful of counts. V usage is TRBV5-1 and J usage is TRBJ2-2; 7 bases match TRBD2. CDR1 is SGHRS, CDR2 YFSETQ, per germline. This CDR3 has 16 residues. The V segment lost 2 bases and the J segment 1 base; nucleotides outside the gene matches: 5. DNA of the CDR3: TGCGCCAGCAGCTTTGAGGGAGGGAGGAACACCGGGGAGCTGTTTTTT. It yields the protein CASSFEGGRNTGELFF.

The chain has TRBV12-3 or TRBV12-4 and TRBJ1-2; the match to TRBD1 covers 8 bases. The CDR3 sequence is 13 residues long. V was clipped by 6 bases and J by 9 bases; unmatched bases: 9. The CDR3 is CASRPQGEGRYTF. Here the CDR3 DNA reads TGTGCCAGCAGGCCACAGGGGGAAGGGCGCTACACCTTC.

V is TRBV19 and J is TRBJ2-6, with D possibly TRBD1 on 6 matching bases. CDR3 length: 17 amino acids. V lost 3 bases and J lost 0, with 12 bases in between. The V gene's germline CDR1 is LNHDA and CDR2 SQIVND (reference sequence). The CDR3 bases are TGTGCCAGTAGTATGGGGGCCGGACCCTCTGGGGCCAACGTCCTGACTTTC. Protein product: CASSMGAGPSGANVLTF.

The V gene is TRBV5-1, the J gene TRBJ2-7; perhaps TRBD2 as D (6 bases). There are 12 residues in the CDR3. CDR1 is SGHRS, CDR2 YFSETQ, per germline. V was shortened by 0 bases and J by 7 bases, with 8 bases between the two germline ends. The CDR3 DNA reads TGCGCCAGCAGCTTGGGCAGCGGGGAGCAGTACTTC. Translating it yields CASSLGSGEQYF.

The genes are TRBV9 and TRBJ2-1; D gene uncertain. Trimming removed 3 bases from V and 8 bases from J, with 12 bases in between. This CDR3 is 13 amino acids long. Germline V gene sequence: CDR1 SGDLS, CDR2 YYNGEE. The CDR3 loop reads CASSGVPHYEQFF. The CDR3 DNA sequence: TGTGCCAGCAGCGGAGTCCCCCACTATGAGCAGTTCTTC.

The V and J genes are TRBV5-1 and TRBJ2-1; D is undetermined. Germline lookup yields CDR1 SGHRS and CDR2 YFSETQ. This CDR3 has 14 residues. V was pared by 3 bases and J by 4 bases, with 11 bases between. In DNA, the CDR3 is TGCGCCAGCAGCTCCAACACAGTATACAATGAGCAGTTCTTC. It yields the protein CASSSNTVYNEQFF.